A single sample gave rise to the 13 T cell receptor beta chains below, sequenced in a study of vaccination and CD4 T cells after COVID-19. Treatment specified: roughly ten-day PBMC culture with coronavirus spike peptide pools or control peptides (ViraFEST assay). The antigens of these receptors remain unknown. Sequencing of the DNA from cultured CD4+ T cells was carried out with the Oncomine TCR Beta short-read assay. TCRdb re-derived calls from the PCR reads in MiXCR, one entry per CDR3 protein. The sample includes some 5,400 distinct CDR3 sequences, around 50% of them seen just once. Sequencing used CD4+ T cells from blood, cultured in vitro. The receptors here all came from a human donor who had recovered from COVID-19.

V and J are TRBV21-1 and TRBJ2-7. TRBV21-1 constitutes a pseudogene. This CDR3 has 14 residues. The CDR3 DNA reads TGTGCCAGCAGCAAAGAAAATTCCACCTACGAGCAGTACTTC. Its protein is CASSKENSTYEQYF.

This chain links TRBV12-3 or TRBV12-4 with TRBJ2-7, with a weak D call TRBD1 (6 bases). With 7 bases removed from V and 3 bases from J, the gap between germline ends came to 16 bases. This CDR3 is 14 amino acids long. This CDR3 reads CASTNRALFYEQYF. The CDR3 bases are TGTGCCAGCACTAACAGGGCCCTCTTCTACGAGCAGTACTTC.

This chain's CDR3 is CASSLGGAGAPGEQYF. CDR3 nucleotides: TGTGCCAGCAGCTTAGGTGGAGCGGGAGCTCCCGGCGAGCAGTACTTC. J is TRBJ2-7 and V is TRBV11-3; 8 bases agree with TRBD2. Germline CDR1 reads SGHNT; CDR2 reads YENEEA. Germline trimming cut 1 base from V and 6 bases from J; bases unmatched to any gene: 11. The CDR3 sequence is 16 residues long.

V gene TRBV6-2 or TRBV6-3 combines with J gene TRBJ2-1, with TRBD2 as a possible D gene (5 bases). The CDR3 loop spans 14 amino acids. Between the trimmed V and J ends, which lost 6 bases and 7 bases, there was a span of 16 bases. Germline CDR1 is MNHEY and CDR2 is SVGEGT. In DNA, the CDR3 is TGTGCCAGCAGCTACCACGGCGGGCAGAATGAGCAGTTCTTC. It specifies CASSYHGGQNEQFF.

In this sample, this clonotype turned up a few times. At one end the junction does not follow the germline gene, possibly because of a read error. Here the CDR3 reads CASSLGRQLQETQYF. For the CDR3, the DNA is TGTGCTAGCAGCTTAGGTCGACAGCTACAAGAGACCCAGTACTTC. V and J are TRBV7-7 and TRBJ2-5; a possible D gene is TRBD1 (5 bases). Germline V gene lookup returns CDR1 SSHAT and CDR2 FNYEAQ (reference sequence). There are 15 residues in the CDR3.

This clonotype is termed hyperexpanded (1% or more). The chain has TRBV2 and TRBJ1-2, with D unresolved. This CDR3 is 13 amino acids long. The V and J ends lost 2 bases and 5 bases respectively, with 9 bases between them. Germline V CDR1 and CDR2: SNHLY, FYNNEI. The CDR3 loop reads CASSENTEYGYTF. Written as DNA, the CDR3 is TGTGCCAGCAGTGAAAACACTGAGTATGGCTACACCTTC.

This clonotype has just a few counts. The chain joins TRBV7-2 to TRBJ2-5; 7 bases line up with TRBD2. The germline V gene has CDR1 SGHTA and CDR2 FQGNSA. CDR3 size: 12 residues. The junction had 3 bases not matched to a gene; V was cut back by 6 bases and J by 5 bases. The CDR3 sequence: CASRWEGETQYF. Here the CDR3 DNA reads TGTGCCAGCAGGTGGGAGGGGGAGACCCAGTACTTC.

The gene calls are TRBV1 and TRBJ1-1. TRBV1 is annotated as a pseudogene. The CDR3 is 13 residues long. CDR3: CTSFQTLPAGAFF. The CDR3 coding sequence is TGCACCAGCTTCCAGACTCTCCCAGCCGGAGCTTTCTTT.

This clonotype has more than one count but fewer than ten. The rearrangement uses TRBV27 and TRBJ1-6, with 9 bases identical to TRBD1. The V gene end was trimmed by 2 bases and the J gene end by 10 bases; junction bases not matched to a gene: 6. The CDR3 runs 15 residues. Germline loops: CDR1 MNHEY, CDR2 SMNVEV (reference sequence). In DNA form, the CDR3 reads TGTGCCAGCAGTTTAGATTGGACAGGGGACTCACCCCTCCACTTT. It specifies CASSLDWTGDSPLHF.

This clonotype was recorded a few times. The rearrangement uses TRBV2 and TRBJ2-7; D remains ambiguous. Germline-derived CDR1 and CDR2 are SNHLY and FYNNEI. V was pared by 7 bases and J by 2 bases, with 9 bases between. The CDR3 runs 12 residues. This CDR3 reads CASKLGPYEQYF. The CDR3 nucleotides read TGTGCCAGCAAACTGGGTCCCTACGAGCAGTACTTC.

This rearrangement joins TRBV7-9 to TRBJ2-3; D ambiguous. Trimming shortened V by 1 base and J by 7 bases, and 6 bases separated the two germline ends. The germline V gene encodes CDR1 SEHNR and CDR2 FQNEAQ (reference sequence). CDR3 length: 12 amino acids. The CDR3 loop reads CASSLEGNTQYF. The CDR3 DNA sequence: TGTGCCAGCAGCTTAGAGGGAAATACGCAGTATTTT.

The chain combines TRBV20-1 with TRBJ2-7; the match to TRBD2 covers 12 bases. The CDR3 is 14 residues long. Germline trimming cut 6 bases from V and 1 base from J; bases unmatched to any gene: 4. Germline V gives CDR1 DFQATT, CDR2 SNEGSKA (reference sequence). CDR3 in amino acids: CSAEGLAGSYEQYF. CDR3 nucleotide sequence: TGCAGTGCAGAAGGACTAGCGGGGTCCTACGAGCAGTACTTC.

This clonotype was counted only a few times. The chain joins TRBV6-1 to TRBJ2-1, with TRBD1 identical over 7 bases. V was pared by 6 bases and J by 4 bases, with 9 bases of the junction left unmatched. Germline CDR1 reads MNHNS; CDR2 reads SASEGT. The CDR3 runs to 15 residues. The CDR3 DNA reads TGTGCCAGCAGGGGGAGACAGGGTTTATACAATGAGCAGTTCTTC. Encoded protein: CASRGRQGLYNEQFF.